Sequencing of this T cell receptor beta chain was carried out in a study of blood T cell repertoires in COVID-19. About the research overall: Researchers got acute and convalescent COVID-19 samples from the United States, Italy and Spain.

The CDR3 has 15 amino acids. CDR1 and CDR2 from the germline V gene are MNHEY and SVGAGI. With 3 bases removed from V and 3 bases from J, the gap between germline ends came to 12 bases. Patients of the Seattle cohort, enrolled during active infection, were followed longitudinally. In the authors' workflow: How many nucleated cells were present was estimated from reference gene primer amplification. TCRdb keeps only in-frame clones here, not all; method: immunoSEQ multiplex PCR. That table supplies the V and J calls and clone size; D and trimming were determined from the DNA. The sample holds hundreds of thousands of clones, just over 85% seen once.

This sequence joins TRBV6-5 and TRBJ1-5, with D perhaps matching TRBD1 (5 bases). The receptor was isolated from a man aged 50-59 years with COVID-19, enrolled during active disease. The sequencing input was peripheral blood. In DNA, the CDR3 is TGTGCCAGCAGTTATTCCAGACAGTCCAATCAGCCCCAGCATTTT. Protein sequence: CASSYSRQSNQPQHF.